This is a list of T cell receptor beta chains from one sample in a study of cytomegalovirus exposure and HLA in healthy donors. The table came from immunoSEQ multiplex PCR; TCRdb's copy has only in-frame clones and leaves some out. The sample yields 80,000 or so clones, 65% to 85% seen once. Sequencing was done on a sample of PBMCs. Every receptor here comes from a man aged 60 to 69 in good health and CMV-seropositive. CDR3s include the opening cysteine and the closing phenylalanine or tryptophan. Each record gives: V gene, J gene, D gene, clone size, CDR3 DNA, CDR3 protein. D genes are given only for firm matches. Only part of the rows carry a size: once, few, many, or a class if the clone is expanded.

TRBV6-6	TRBJ1-2	TRBD1	once	TGTGCCAGCAGTGAGACAGGGTTTGGTGGCTACACCTTC	CASSETGFGGYTF
TRBV7-9	TRBJ1-5	TRBD1	.	TGTGCCACCTGGGACAGCGAGAGCAATCAGCCCCAGCATTTT	CATWDSESNQPQHF
TRBV5-1	TRBJ1-4	.	.	TGCGCCAGCAGCATGACGGCGGGGACTAATGAAAAACTGTTTTTT	CASSMTAGTNEKLFF
TRBV7-2	TRBJ2-5	TRBD1	.	TGTGCCAGCAGCCGGGGACAGCAAGAGACCCAGTACTTC	CASSRGQQETQYF
TRBV7-9	TRBJ1-2	.	.	TGTTCCAGCAGCTTAGAGGGGGTCAGAAACTATGGCTACACCTTC	CSSSLEGVRNYGYTF
TRBV5-1	TRBJ2-5	TRBD1	.	TGCGCCAGCAGCTTGACCGGGACAGGCGGCGAGACCCAGTACTTC	CASSLTGTGGETQYF
TRBV6-1	TRBJ2-5	.	once	TGTGCCAGCAGTGAAGCTCACTCCTCGGGGGAGCAGTACTTC	CASSEAHSSGEQYF
TRBV19	TRBJ2-7	TRBD2	.	TGTGCCAGTAGTATAACGTGGGGACTAGCGGACTACGAGCAGTACTTC	CASSITWGLADYEQYF
TRBV10-3	TRBJ2-1	TRBD2	few	TGTGCCATCAGTGAGTCGCCTAGCGGCTTCTCCTACAATGAGCAGTTCTTC	CAISESPSGFSYNEQFF
TRBV30	TRBJ1-1	.	.	TGTGCTGCCCAAGTAGGGGCTCTACAGACTGAAGCTTTCTTT	CAAQVGALQTEAFF
TRBV19	TRBJ2-1	TRBD1	.	TGTGCCAGTAGTATAGATCGGACAGGCGGCAATGAGCAGTTCTTC	CASSIDRTGGNEQFF
TRBV2	TRBJ1-2	.	once	TGTGCCAGCTCAGACAGGCCAGGCTATGGCTACACCTTC	CASSDRPGYGYTF
TRBV7-8	TRBJ2-5	TRBD2	.	TGTGCCAGCAGCTTATATAGCGGGAGAGGGGAAGAGACCCAGTACTTC	CASSLYSGRGEETQYF
TRBV10-3	TRBJ1-4	.	few	TGTGCCATCGCTGGGCAGCTTAATGAAAAACTGTTTTTT	CAIAGQLNEKLFF
TRBV27	TRBJ2-2	.	.	TGTGCCAGCCGCACCCTGGGGGAGGACGGGGAGCTGTTTTTT	CASRTLGEDGELFF
TRBV7-8	TRBJ2-3	.	.	TGTGCCAGCAGCCCCGGACTCGATAGCACAGATACGCAGTATTTT	CASSPGLDSTDTQYF